These 27 T cell receptor beta chains were sequenced from one sample in a study of blood T cell repertoires in COVID-19. Assay used: immunoSEQ multiplex PCR; TCRdb lists only in-frame clones, some missing. This repertoire shows about 270,000 clones, 85% found once; its top ten account for approximately 9.6%. Sequencing was done on a sample of PBMCs or T cells enriched from blood (not recorded which). All receptors come from a woman aged 45 to 65 with acute COVID-19.

V and J are TRBV7-8 and TRBJ1-4; 7 positions agree with TRBD1. Per germline, CDR1 SGHVS and CDR2 FQNEAQ. The CDR3 is 15 amino acids. Losses at the gene ends were 4 bases for V and 7 bases for J; bases not matched to a gene: 9. Here the CDR3 reads CASSSRTGGGEKLFF. Written as DNA, the CDR3 is TGTGCCAGCAGCTCAAGGACAGGAGGGGGTGAAAAACTGTTTTTT.

This chain links TRBV7-9 with TRBJ1-5; D uncertain. The CDR3 length is 14 residues. Germline values: CDR1 SEHNR, CDR2 FQNEAQ (reference sequence). Trimming stripped 5 bases from V and 3 bases from J, with 11 bases between. DNA of the CDR3: TGTGCCAGCAGCCTGGGGAGTTACAATCAGCCCCAGCATTTT. Translation: CASSLGSYNQPQHF.

V usage is TRBV2 and J usage is TRBJ1-2, with 9 bases lining up with TRBD1. In germline, CDR1 is SNHLY, CDR2 FYNNEI. J lost 2 bases, V lost 7 bases, and 14 bases had no gene match. The CDR3 is 17 amino acids. The CDR3 loop is CASTQERGGQGNYGYTF. CDR3 DNA sequence: TGTGCCAGCACTCAAGAACGGGGGGGACAGGGAAACTATGGCTACACCTTC. Full variable domain (missing parts from reference TRBV2 and TRBJ1-2): EPEVTQTPSHQVTQMGQEVILRCVPISNHLYFYWYRQILGQKVEFLVSFYNNEISEKSEIFDDQFSVERPDGSNFTLKIRSTKLEDSAMYFCASTQERGGQGNYGYTFGSGTRLTVV.

The V gene is TRBV19, the J gene TRBJ1-2; D unresolved. Trimming stripped 5 bases from V and 9 bases from J, with 16 bases between. Germline V gene lookup returns CDR1 LNHDA and CDR2 SQIVND (reference sequence). This CDR3 spans 13 amino acids. The CDR3 loop is CASSPNAGNRYTF. CDR3 DNA sequence: TGTGCCAGTAGTCCCAACGCGGGAAATCGCTACACCTTC.

The chain is built from TRBV6-5 and TRBJ1-2; tentatively, D is TRBD1 (5 bases). Trimming cost V 7 bases and J 7 bases, with 16 bases left between them. Germline V gene data show CDR1 as MNHEY and CDR2 as SVGAGI. The CDR3 length is 13 residues. The CDR3 here is CASTLQGPGGYTF. CDR3 bases: TGTGCCAGCACCCTTCAGGGCCCTGGTGGCTACACCTTC.

The genes are TRBV7-8 and TRBJ1-2, with D possibly TRBD1 on 5 matching bases. V lost 1 base, J lost 4 bases, and 16 bases lay in between. The CDR3 runs to 16 residues. Germline assignment: CDR1 SGHVS and CDR2 FQNEAQ. Written as DNA, the CDR3 is TGTGCCAGCAGCTTAGGCATTGACAGAAATGCCTATGGCTACACCTTC. It translates to CASSLGIDRNAYGYTF.

The genes are TRBV2 and TRBJ1-1; 7 bases match TRBD1. V shed 6 bases, J shed 5 bases, and the junction held 12 bases outside the gene matches. Germline V lookup: CDR1 SNHLY, CDR2 FYNNEI. The CDR3 sequence is 15 residues long. Here the CDR3 reads CASSANRQGWTEAFF. CDR3 DNA sequence: TGTGCCAGCAGCGCAAATCGACAGGGTTGGACTGAAGCTTTCTTT.

This clone was observed a single time. This chain uses TRBV27 with TRBJ2-6; 9 positions agree with TRBD1. CDR1 and CDR2 (germline): MNHEY, SMNVEV (reference sequence). Trimming removed 2 bases from V and 4 bases from J; junction bases left unmatched: 9. The CDR3 is made up of 18 amino acids. This CDR3 reads CASSLGTGSISGANVLTF. CDR3 sequence (DNA): TGTGCCAGCAGTTTAGGGACAGGGTCAATCTCGGGGGCCAACGTCCTGACTTTC.

This clone was recorded only once. The chain employs TRBV2 and TRBJ1-2; the D is unclear. Germline V CDR1 and CDR2: SNHLY, FYNNEI. Between the trimmed V and J ends, which lost 8 bases and 5 bases, there was a span of 15 bases. This CDR3 spans 13 amino acids. Written as DNA, the CDR3 is TGTGCCAGCGTCCTAGCTCCTGGGTATGGCTACACCTTC. This encodes CASVLAPGYGYTF.

This chain connects TRBV9 to TRBJ2-5, with 10 bases that match TRBD2. The CDR3 is 16 amino acids. After removal of 0 bases from V and 7 bases from J, the junction contained 9 bases not matched to a gene. CDR1 is SGDLS and CDR2 is YYNGEE in the germline V gene. The CDR3 is CASSVALAGEGRTQYF. As DNA, the CDR3 is TGTGCCAGCAGCGTAGCTCTAGCGGGGGAGGGAAGGACCCAGTACTTC.

The chain has TRBV6-1 and TRBJ1-1, with D possibly matching TRBD1 (5 bases). The CDR3 consists of 14 residues. With 3 bases removed from V and 5 bases from J, the gap between germline ends came to 13 bases. Germline CDR1 is MNHNS and CDR2 is SASEGT. The CDR3 region has the DNA TGTGCCAGCAGTGACCTATCAGGGACTACTGAAGCTTTCTTT. This encodes CASSDLSGTTEAFF.

V gene TRBV2 combines with J gene TRBJ1-2; D possibly corresponds to TRBD1 (5 bases). CDR3 length: 15 amino acids. The V gene lost 1 base and the J gene lost 4 bases, with 13 bases spanning the gap. Germline V CDR1 and CDR2: SNHLY, FYNNEI. Here the CDR3 DNA reads TGTGCCAGCAGTGAAGAGGTCAGGGTCAGCTATGGCTACACCTTC. This gives the protein CASSEEVRVSYGYTF.

The rearrangement links TRBV24-1 to TRBJ1-4, with D unresolved. The CDR3 contains 15 residues. The germline V and J ends were trimmed by 4 bases and 2 bases, with 10 bases remaining between them. CDR1 and CDR2 (germline): KGHDR, SFDVKD. CDR3 sequence reads: CATSEGSKTNEKLFF. CDR3 DNA: TGTGCCACCAGTGAGGGGAGTAAGACTAATGAAAAACTGTTTTTT.

The CDR3 reads CASRTGVQTQYF. DNA of the CDR3: TGTGCCAGCAGGACAGGGGTACAGACCCAGTACTTC. The J gene is TRBJ2-5, the V gene TRBV6-5; 8 positions agree with TRBD1. The CDR3 extends over 12 amino acids. Germline values: CDR1 MNHEY, CDR2 SVGAGI. V lost 6 bases and J lost 6; bases outside the gene matches: 3.

This chain links TRBV27 with TRBJ1-3, with D perhaps TRBD1 (6 bases). V lost 11 bases to trimming and J lost 5 bases, with 13 bases between them. From germline, CDR1 is MNHEY and CDR2 SMNVEV (reference sequence). The CDR3 loop spans 12 amino acids. The CDR3 nucleotides read TGTGCCGCAGGGACAAACCGAAACACCATATATTTT. As protein: CAAGTNRNTIYF.

This chain links TRBV5-1 with TRBJ2-5; 7 bases align to TRBD1. Germline CDR1 and CDR2: SGHRS and YFSETQ. Trimming at V came to 5 bases and at J to 1 base, leaving 5 bases not matched to a gene. The CDR3 extends over 14 amino acids. The CDR3 DNA is TGCGCCAGCAGGTGGGACAGCGTCCAAGAGACCCAGTACTTC. Translated, it gives CASRWDSVQETQYF.

This sequence joins TRBV7-9 and TRBJ1-2; 9 nucleotides agree with TRBD1. V trimming: 5 bases; J trimming: 8 bases; junction bases outside the gene matches: 6. The CDR3 contains 13 residues. CDR1 is SEHNR, CDR2 FQNEAQ, per germline (reference sequence). The CDR3 DNA is TGTGCCAGCAGCGAAACACAGGGGGCCGGCTACACCTTC. Its translation is CASSETQGAGYTF. The full variable domain, its missing parts supplied by reference TRBV7-9 and TRBJ1-2, is DTGVSQNPRHKITKRGQNVTFRCDPISEHNRLYWYRQTLGQGPEFLTYFQNEAQLEKSRLLSDRFSAERPKGSFSTLEIQRTEQGDSAMYLCASSETQGAGYTFGSGTRLTVV.

This clone was seen a few times. The chain joins TRBV4-3 to TRBJ1-2, with D unclear. V lost 4 bases, J lost 8 bases, and 14 bases lay in between. CDR3 size: 13 residues. Germline assignment: CDR1 LGHNA and CDR2 YSLEER. The CDR3: CASSPGPSLGYTF. The CDR3 nucleotides are TGCGCCAGCAGCCCTGGGCCAAGCCTAGGCTACACCTTC.

The genes are TRBV11-2 and TRBJ1-2; 7 bases agree with TRBD1. The CDR3 sequence is 14 residues long. V gave up 6 bases and J gave up 6 bases; unmatched junction bases: 10. From germline, CDR1 is SGHAT and CDR2 FQNNGV. Here the CDR3 DNA reads TGTGCCAGCAGTTTTCGTGGGACAGTCGATGGCTACACCTTC. Translating gives CASSFRGTVDGYTF.

The V call is TRBV7-8, the J call TRBJ1-5, with a possible D match to TRBD1 (5 bases). The germline V gene has CDR1 SGHVS and CDR2 FQNEAQ. V was shortened by 1 base and J by 4 bases, with 8 bases between the two germline ends. The CDR3 is 14 amino acids. CDR3 loop: CASSLGTFNQPQHF. The CDR3 DNA follows: TGTGCCAGCAGCTTAGGGACATTTAATCAGCCCCAGCATTTT.

This clone has more than one count but fewer than ten. The CDR3 DNA follows: TGTGCCAGCAGCTTAGTCGTTAGGACTCGGAGTGACAATGAGCAGTTCTTC. Translating gives CASSLVVRTRSDNEQFF. This chain links TRBV7-9 with TRBJ2-1, with D perhaps matching TRBD2 (5 bases). The germline gives CDR1 SEHNR, CDR2 FQNEAQ (reference sequence). The CDR3 totals 17 residues. V lost 1 base and J lost 5, with 18 bases in between.

The CDR3 sequence is CASSFSRGADTQYF. The CDR3 nucleotides are TGTGCCAGCAGCTTCTCGCGGGGGGCAGATACGCAGTATTTT. The chain links TRBV7-2 to TRBJ2-3; 8 nucleotides match TRBD2. V shed 3 bases and J 4 bases; nucleotides not matched to a gene: 3. This CDR3 has 14 residues. Per the germline V gene, CDR1 is SGHTA and CDR2 is FQGNSA.

This clone turned up a few times. CDR3 coding DNA: TGTGCCAGCAGTTTCGCAGGGGCGGGTGAAAAACTGTTTTTT. Amino acid sequence: CASSFAGAGEKLFF. The V and J genes are TRBV28 and TRBJ1-4; D is possibly TRBD1 (6 bases). The CDR3 runs 14 residues. V was trimmed by 3 bases and J by 7 bases, leaving 12 bases between them. From germline, CDR1 is MDHEN and CDR2 SYDVKM. The full variable domain, with the rest looked up from reference TRBV28 and TRBJ1-4, is DVKVTQSSRYLVKRTGEKVFLECVQDMDHENMFWYRQDPGLGLRLIYFSYDVKMKEKGDIPEGYSVSREKKERFSLILESASTNQTSMYLCASSFAGAGEKLFFGSGTQLSVL.

This chain joins TRBV9 and TRBJ1-3; maybe TRBD1 (6 bases). This CDR3 spans 17 amino acids. The V end was cut by 0 bases, the J end by 0 bases, with 13 bases between. Looked up from germline, CDR1 is SGDLS and CDR2 is YYNGEE. CDR3 nucleotides: TGTGCCAGCAGCGTAGGGACAGACCCTTTCTCTGGAAACACCATATATTTT. Residues: CASSVGTDPFSGNTIYF.

The gene calls are TRBV29-1 and TRBJ1-5; D remains unclear. Trimming removed 4 bases at V and 4 bases at J, with 11 bases between. The CDR3 sequence is 13 residues long. Germline lookup yields CDR1 SQVTM and CDR2 ANQGSEA. This chain's CDR3 is CSVAGSLNQPQHF. For the CDR3, the DNA is TGCAGCGTTGCCGGGTCCCTTAATCAGCCCCAGCATTTT.

The V gene is TRBV2, the J gene TRBJ2-1; a weak D match, TRBD2 (7 bases). CDR3 length: 14 amino acids. The V gene lost 6 bases and the J gene lost 5 bases, with 14 bases spanning the gap. Germline V gene data show CDR1 as SNHLY and CDR2 as FYNNEI. The CDR3 sequence is CASRTGGMDNEQFF. Written as DNA, the CDR3 is TGTGCCAGCAGGACGGGGGGCATGGACAATGAGCAGTTCTTC.

This clone was detected ten times or more. V and J are TRBV6-5 and TRBJ1-2; 8 positions agree with TRBD1. This CDR3 is built from 15 residues. V was clipped by 6 bases and J by 8 bases; unmatched bases: 14. Germline V CDR1 and CDR2: MNHEY, SVGAGI. CDR3 protein: CASRRSTGGRVGYTF. CDR3 in DNA: TGTGCCAGCAGGCGCTCCACAGGGGGGCGTGTAGGCTACACCTTC.